The 18 T cell receptor beta chains presented below share a single source sample, sequenced in a study of T cells in tumors and immune-related adverse events. Generated by immunoSEQ multiplex PCR, the TCRdb table keeps only in-frame clones and is missing some. Of some 2,500 clones in the sample, about 83% are singletons; the top ten hold around 7%. This specimen was tumor tissue, taken from a patient treated with anti-PD-1 therapy. Receptors were obtained from a female donor with metastatic renal cell carcinoma.

DNA of the CDR3: TGCGCCAGCAGCTTGATGGGGAACACTGAAGCTTTCTTT. Protein sequence: CASSLMGNTEAFF. V gene TRBV5-1 combines with J gene TRBJ1-1; D remains unclear. Trimming took off 1 base at V and 1 base at J, with 5 bases between the two ends. Germline V gene sequence: CDR1 SGHRS, CDR2 YFSETQ. CDR3 length: 13 amino acids.

The chain couples TRBV25-1 to TRBJ2-7; 11 nucleotides match TRBD1. CDR3 length equals 18 residues. Germline assignment: CDR1 MGHDK and CDR2 SYGVNS. The trim removed 5 bases at V and 2 bases at J, leaving 14 bases unmatched. CDR3 in DNA: TGTGCCAGCAGTCGAGGACAGGGGGCTGTGGGGCCTCCCTACGAGCAGTACTTC. It yields the protein CASSRGQGAVGPPYEQYF.

CDR3 DNA sequence: TGTGCCAGCAGCGTAGGCGGGGCCCGGGGGGAAAAACTGTTTTTT. The encoded protein is CASSVGGARGEKLFF. The chain couples TRBV9 to TRBJ1-4; maybe TRBD1 (5 bases). Germline CDR1 reads SGDLS; CDR2 reads YYNGEE. The CDR3 has 15 amino acids. V was shortened by 0 bases and J by 8 bases, with 14 bases between the two germline ends.

V and J are TRBV6-6 and TRBJ1-6; D may be TRBD1 (6 bases). The CDR3 extends over 13 amino acids. The germline V and J ends were trimmed by 7 bases and 8 bases, with 12 bases remaining between them. The germline gives CDR1 MNHNY, CDR2 SVGAGI (reference sequence). The CDR3 region is CASTWTDYSPLHF. CDR3 DNA: TGTGCCAGCACATGGACAGACTATTCACCCCTCCACTTT.

This chain uses TRBV18 with TRBJ1-3; 9 nucleotides line up with TRBD1. Losses at the gene ends were 4 bases for V and 0 bases for J; bases not matched to a gene: 10. CDR1 is KGHSH, CDR2 LQKENI, per germline. The CDR3 has 18 amino acids. The CDR3 region is CASSLPGQGPTSGNTIYF. The CDR3 DNA reads TGTGCCAGCTCACTACCGGGACAGGGACCTACCTCTGGAAACACCATATATTTT.

The chain joins TRBV20-1 to TRBJ2-7; 9 positions agree with TRBD2. The CDR3 runs to 11 residues. V shed 6 bases and J 7 bases; nucleotides not matched to a gene: 4. Germline loops: CDR1 DFQATT, CDR2 SNEGSKA (reference sequence). In DNA form, the CDR3 reads TGCAGTGCCCAGCGGGAGGAGGAGCAGTACTTC. It is translated as CSAQREEEQYF.

V is TRBV27 and J is TRBJ2-3; D perhaps matches TRBD1 (6 bases). The V gene's germline CDR1 is MNHEY and CDR2 SMNVEV (reference sequence). Deletions cut 0 bases from V and 7 bases from J, with 11 bases between. There are 14 residues in the CDR3. The CDR3 spells CASSLSVQGYTQYF. The CDR3 DNA follows: TGTGCCAGCAGTTTATCAGTCCAGGGGTATACGCAGTATTTT.

V and J are TRBV2 and TRBJ1-2; 11 bases map to TRBD1. With 6 bases clipped from V and 13 bases from J, the junction kept 10 bases outside the gene matches. Germline CDR1 and CDR2: SNHLY and FYNNEI. The CDR3 is made up of 13 amino acids. For the CDR3, the DNA is TGTGCCAGCAGCGAAAGGACAGGGGGCGAGCTCACCTTC. Residues: CASSERTGGELTF.

The gene calls are TRBV6-1 and TRBJ2-7; a possible D gene is TRBD1 (6 bases). CDR3 length equals 14 residues. Trimming removed 7 bases at V and 3 bases at J, with 16 bases between. From germline, CDR1 is MNHNS and CDR2 SASEGT. The CDR3 loop is CASTITGTGYEQYF. The CDR3 coding sequence is TGTGCCAGCACGATAACAGGGACCGGCTACGAGCAGTACTTC.

CDR3 sequence reads: CASSQAGDYGYTF. Written as DNA, the CDR3 is TGCGCCAGCAGCCAAGCAGGGGACTATGGCTACACCTTC. The chain recombines TRBV4-3 with TRBJ1-2; D is perhaps TRBD1 (6 bases). The V end lost 1 base, the J end lost 3 bases, and 6 bases lay between the germline ends. This CDR3 region has 13 residues. Germline lookup yields CDR1 LGHNA and CDR2 YSLEER.

The gene calls are TRBV5-6 and TRBJ2-5; 10 nucleotides agree with TRBD2. The germline gives CDR1 SGHDT, CDR2 YYEEEE. The CDR3 has 18 residues. V lost 2 bases and J lost 2; bases outside the gene matches: 12. The CDR3 DNA is TGTGCCAGCAGCTTCACGAAGCGGGGGGGCCGCAAGCAAGAGACCCAGTACTTC. This codes for CASSFTKRGGRKQETQYF.

The rearrangement joins TRBV28 to TRBJ1-5, with 9 bases lining up with TRBD1. This CDR3 region has 14 residues. V dropped 6 bases and J dropped 3; count of bases not matched to a gene: 3. Germline CDR1 MDHEN, CDR2 SYDVKM. CDR3 loop: CASRGQGPNQPQHF. CDR3 in DNA: TGTGCCAGCAGGGGACAGGGACCCAATCAGCCCCAGCATTTT.

The V gene is TRBV7-8, the J gene TRBJ2-6; D ambiguous. In germline, CDR1 is SGHVS, CDR2 FQNEAQ. Trimming took off 5 bases at V and 5 bases at J, with 19 bases between the two ends. The CDR3 has 17 residues. For the CDR3, the DNA is TGTGCCAGCAGCGTGAGGAACCCACAAAGTCGGGCCAACGTCCTGACTTTC. Its protein is CASSVRNPQSRANVLTF.

V and J are TRBV7-2 and TRBJ2-2, with 10 bases aligning to TRBD2. Germline lookup yields CDR1 SGHTA and CDR2 FQGNSA. The V gene end was trimmed by 5 bases and the J gene end by 2 bases; junction bases not matched to a gene: 8. CDR3 length: 17 residues. The DNA of the CDR3 is TGTGCCAGCAGCATCAGCGGGAGGGCCGTTAACACCGGGGAGCTGTTTTTT. Encoded protein: CASSISGRAVNTGELFF. Complete variable domain (other parts from reference TRBV7-2 and TRBJ2-2): GAGVSQSPSNKVTEKGKDVELRCDPISGHTALYWYRQSLGQGLEFLIYFQGNSAPDKSGLPSDRFSAERTGGSVSTLTIQRTQQEDSAVYLCASSISGRAVNTGELFFGEGSRLTVL.

The rearrangement uses TRBV28 and TRBJ1-2; maybe TRBD1 (6 bases). Deletions cut 6 bases from V and 7 bases from J, with 18 bases between. Germline values: CDR1 MDHEN, CDR2 SYDVKM. The CDR3 spans 14 residues. The CDR3: CASRGTAGATGYTF. The CDR3 DNA reads as TGTGCCAGCAGGGGTACGGCAGGGGCTACTGGCTACACCTTC.

The chain combines TRBV6-9 with TRBJ1-3; D unclear. The CDR3 extends over 13 amino acids. Trimming removed 6 bases from V and 0 bases from J, with 6 bases in between. Germline V gene lookup returns CDR1 MNHGY and CDR2 SVAAGI. The CDR3: CASSPHSGNTIYF. The CDR3 DNA reads TGTGCCAGCAGCCCCCACTCTGGAAACACCATATATTTT.

In the case of this clone: Other DNA sequences from this sample encode an identical CDR3 as well. V usage is TRBV5-4 and J usage is TRBJ1-2; D unresolved. The CDR3 length is 13 residues. V was shortened by 1 base and J by 7 bases, with 11 bases between the two germline ends. Germline V gene sequence: CDR1 SGHNT, CDR2 YYREEE (reference sequence). Written as DNA, the CDR3 is TGTGCCAGCAGCTTGTTCACTAGAGGTGGCTACACCTTC. Protein sequence: CASSLFTRGGYTF.

The chain joins TRBV4-2 to TRBJ2-1, with 10 nucleotides matching TRBD2. Losses at the gene ends were 1 base for V and 0 bases for J; bases not matched to a gene: 12. This CDR3 comprises 20 residues. Germline V gene lookup returns CDR1 LGHNA and CDR2 YNFKEQ. CDR3 nucleotide sequence: TGTGCCAGCAGCCAAGCTTGGGCTAGCGGGGGTTTAAGCTCCTACAATGAGCAGTTCTTC. As protein: CASSQAWASGGLSSYNEQFF.